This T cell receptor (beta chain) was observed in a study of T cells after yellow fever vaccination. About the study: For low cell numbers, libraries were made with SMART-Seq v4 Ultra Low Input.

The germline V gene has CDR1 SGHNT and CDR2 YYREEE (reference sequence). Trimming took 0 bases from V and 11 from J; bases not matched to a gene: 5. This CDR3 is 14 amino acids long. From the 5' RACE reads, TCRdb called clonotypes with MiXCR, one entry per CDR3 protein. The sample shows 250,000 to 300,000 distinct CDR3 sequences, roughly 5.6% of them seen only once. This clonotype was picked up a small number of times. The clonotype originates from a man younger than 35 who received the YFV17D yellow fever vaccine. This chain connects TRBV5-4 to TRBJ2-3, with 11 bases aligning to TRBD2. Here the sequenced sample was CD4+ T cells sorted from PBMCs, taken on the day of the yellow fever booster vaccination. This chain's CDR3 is CASSLGLSGGEQYF. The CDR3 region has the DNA TGTGCCAGCAGCTTGGGTCTTAGCGGGGGGGAGCAGTATTTT. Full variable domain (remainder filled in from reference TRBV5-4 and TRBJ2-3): ETGVTQSPTHLIKTRGQQVTLRCSSQSGHNTVSWYQQALGQGPQFIFQYYREEENGRGNFPPRFSGLQFPNYSSELNVNALELDDSALYLCASSLGLSGGEQYFGPGTRLTVL.